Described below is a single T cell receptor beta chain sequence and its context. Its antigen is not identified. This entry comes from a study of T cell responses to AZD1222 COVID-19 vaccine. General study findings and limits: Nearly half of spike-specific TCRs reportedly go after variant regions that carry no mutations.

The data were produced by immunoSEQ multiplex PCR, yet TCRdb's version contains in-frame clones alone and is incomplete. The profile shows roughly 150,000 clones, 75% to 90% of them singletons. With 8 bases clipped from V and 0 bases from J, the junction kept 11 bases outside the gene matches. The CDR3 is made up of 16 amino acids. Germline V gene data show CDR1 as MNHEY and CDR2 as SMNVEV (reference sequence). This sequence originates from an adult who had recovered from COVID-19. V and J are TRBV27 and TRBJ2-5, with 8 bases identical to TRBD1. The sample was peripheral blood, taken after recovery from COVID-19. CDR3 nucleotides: TGTGCCAGCCATTCAGGGGGCCCGTGGGACCAAGAGACCCAGTACTTC. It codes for CASHSGGPWDQETQYF.